The next 3 T cell receptor beta chains were all read from a single sample in a study of radiation and T cells in renal cell carcinoma (dated by TCRdb to the early 2020s). Reading the label with the study, this specimen's time point is: blood 2 weeks post-SBRT. This specimen's treatment or condition label, interpreted: 15 Gy SBRT to primary tumor, nephrectomy 4 weeks later. Library preparation was by the immunoSEQ multiplex PCR assay. Here the immuneACCESS table is served through TCRdb, limited to in-frame sequences with V and J called. Missing clones are a known gap in these copies; in checked studies unresolved V genes cover under half, and the rest lacks a known reason. The sample has roughly 75,000 clones on record, 82% of them singletons. The ten top clones hold approximately 6.4% of the sample. The source material was blood, sampled from a patient whose treatment included radiotherapy and nephrectomy. The receptors originated from a man aged 55 to 69 with renal cell carcinoma.

The V call is TRBV2, the J call TRBJ2-3; D perhaps matches TRBD2 (6 bases). Germline V gives CDR1 SNHLY, CDR2 FYNNEI. The CDR3 length is 15 residues. V shed 3 bases and J shed 1 base, with 11 bases lying between them. CDR3 coding DNA: TGTGCCAGCAGTGAGCGGGGTTCGGGCACAGATACGCAGTATTTT. Encoded protein: CASSERGSGTDTQYF. The full variable domain, completed using reference TRBV2 and TRBJ2-3, is EPEVTQTPSHQVTQMGQEVILRCVPISNHLYFYWYRQILGQKVEFLVSFYNNEISEKSEIFDDQFSVERPDGSNFTLKIRSTKLEDSAMYFCASSERGSGTDTQYFGPGTRLTVL.

The chain couples TRBV10-2 to TRBJ1-5, with D possibly TRBD1 on 5 matching bases. Germline CDR1 and CDR2: WSHSY and SAAADI. The CDR3 runs 12 residues. V was cut by 1 base and J by 9 bases, with 7 bases left in between. This chain's CDR3 is CASSEYGAPQHF. The CDR3 DNA is TGCGCCAGCAGTGAGTACGGGGCGCCCCAGCATTTT.

The V call is TRBV19, the J call TRBJ1-4; 10 nucleotides match TRBD1. Germline V gives CDR1 LNHDA, CDR2 SQIVND (reference sequence). The CDR3 sequence is 13 residues long. Trimming took 8 bases from V and 7 from J; bases not matched to a gene: 4. The CDR3 region is CASHDRGREKLFF. In DNA, the CDR3 is TGTGCCAGTCACGACAGGGGGCGTGAAAAACTGTTTTTT.